This T cell receptor (beta chain) was profiled in a study of control samples from healthy donors and cancer patients. Germline V gene sequence: CDR1 MGHDK, CDR2 SYGVNS. Trimming removed 4 bases from V and 2 bases from J; junction bases left unmatched: 8. The CDR3 consists of 16 residues. Produced via immunoSEQ multiplex PCR; TCRdb's table is partial and in-frame only. The sample data list roughly 200,000 clones. This rearrangement joins TRBV25-1 to TRBJ2-7; the match to TRBD1 covers 10 bases. The source material was blood. This TCR was sampled from a woman aged 25 to 45 in good health. The chain's CDR3 is CASSAHSGQGAYEQYF. CDR3 coding DNA: TGTGCCAGCAGTGCCCATTCTGGACAGGGGGCCTACGAGCAGTACTTC.